This T cell receptor beta chain was profiled in a study of T-cell memory formation after mild COVID-19. From the 5' RACE reads, TCRdb called clonotypes with MiXCR, one entry per CDR3 protein. The profile shows 400,000 to 500,000 distinct CDR3 sequences, about a sixth of them singletons. The germline V gene encodes CDR1 SGHDN and CDR2 FVKESK. The CDR3 sequence is 14 residues long. The V and J ends lost 1 base and 0 bases respectively, with 7 bases between them. The TCR sequence derives from a man aged 18 to 35 who had mild COVID-19 (a few samples of this study predate the infection). Cell type and time point are not known. The source material was PBMCs or a T cell subset sorted from them (not recorded which). The chain employs TRBV14 and TRBJ2-7; weak D call: TRBD2 (6 bases). In nucleotides, the CDR3 is TGTGCCAGCAGCCAAGTCGGGAGCTCCTACGAGCAGTACTTC. Translation gives CASSQVGSSYEQYF.